These T cell receptor beta chains were read from a single sample in a study of pediatric ulcerative colitis. Method: immunoSEQ multiplex PCR; TCRdb's copy keeps in-frame clones and lacks some. The table lists roughly 30,000 clones, roughly 82% of them singletons, with 4% to 5.5% in the top ten. Sequencing input: blood. The receptors originated from a boy aged 10-17 years with severe ulcerative colitis. CDR3s include the opening cysteine and the closing phenylalanine or tryptophan. Each record gives: D gene, V gene, CDR3 length, J gene, CDR3 protein. The D gene is left open where the match is weak.

TRBD1	TRBV11-2	19	TRBJ1-1	CASSSLKRTGQGARIRAFF
TRBD1	TRBV11-2	17	TRBJ1-2	CASSSLRDRGYNYGYTF
TRBD2	TRBV7-2	18	TRBJ2-5	CASSLSLAGAQIVETQYF
NA	TRBV2	11	TRBJ2-5	CASSEQETQYF
NA	TRBV7-3	16	TRBJ1-1	CASSSPGKYSGTEAFF
NA	TRBV4-1	14	TRBJ2-2	CASSQAGVDGELFF
NA	TRBV7-9	13	TRBJ2-7	CASSPTGAYEQYF
NA	TRBV7-2	15	TRBJ1-1	CASSSPGGWNTEAFF
NA	TRBV30	14	TRBJ1-5	CACSGGNSNQPQHF
NA	TRBV7-9	14	TRBJ1-5	CASSLIQPNQPQHF
NA	TRBV25-1	12	TRBJ1-1	CASSVGATEAFF
NA	TRBV7-9	16	TRBJ1-4	CASRPGWETTNEKLFF
NA	TRBV19	11	TRBJ1-1	CASRKGSEAFF
NA	TRBV4-3	15	TRBJ1-1	CASSQVWEGDTEAFF
NA	TRBV2	14	TRBJ2-2	CASSEVVITGELFF
TRBD1	TRBV12-5	17	TRBJ1-5	CASGVTGESYSNQPQHF
TRBD1	TRBV5-8	16	TRBJ1-6	CASSLNRGYRNSPLHF
NA	TRBV11-2	15	TRBJ1-1	CASSLVQGQWTEAFF
NA	TRBV6-4	12	TRBJ2-7	CASSDSSPEQYF
TRBD1	TRBV11-1	14	TRBJ2-1	CASGPGQVIGEQFF
NA	TRBV7-9	14	TRBJ1-1	CASSLVTGRIEAFF
TRBD1	TRBV5-3	16	TRBJ2-2	CARSLLDRAKSGELFF
NA	TRBV11-2	15	TRBJ2-1	CASSSTGTGTREQFF